The 3 T cell receptor beta chains below all came from one sample that was sequenced in a study of cytomegalovirus exposure and HLA in healthy donors. Both 60 Vbeta primers and 13 Jbeta primers went into the PCR. The method was immunoSEQ multiplex PCR; TCRdb's version includes in-frame clones alone and lacks a portion of them. The sample's table shows 150,000 to 200,000 clones. The sequenced sample consisted of PBMCs. These receptors all stem from a young woman in good health and CMV-seropositive.

This chain uses TRBV2 with TRBJ2-5, with 12 bases matching TRBD2. With 6 bases clipped from V and 3 bases from J, the junction kept 5 bases outside the gene matches. The CDR3 runs to 15 residues. Germline loops: CDR1 SNHLY, CDR2 FYNNEI. The CDR3 spells CASSRTSGAEETQYF. For the CDR3, the DNA is TGTGCCAGCAGCCGGACTAGCGGGGCCGAAGAGACCCAGTACTTC.

This rearrangement joins TRBV6-1 to TRBJ1-1; D is possibly TRBD1 (5 bases). Germline values: CDR1 MNHNS, CDR2 SASEGT. The CDR3 extends over 14 amino acids. V was trimmed by 6 bases and J by 6 bases, leaving 17 bases between them. Here the CDR3 DNA reads TGTGCCAGCAGATCCAGGGCTCTCCTCTCTGAAGCTTTCTTT. This translates into CASRSRALLSEAFF.

V and J are TRBV9 and TRBJ1-2; TRBD1 agrees at 9 bases. V shed 5 bases, J shed 1 base, and the junction held 3 bases outside the gene matches. Germline V gene sequence: CDR1 SGDLS, CDR2 YYNGEE. The CDR3 contains 14 residues. The CDR3 reads CASSGQGYNYGYTF. CDR3 DNA: TGTGCCAGCAGTGGACAGGGGTATAACTATGGCTACACCTTC. The variable domain in full, with the rest retrieved from reference TRBV9 and TRBJ1-2, is DSGVTQTPKHLITATGQRVTLRCSPRSGDLSVYWYQQSLDQGLQFLIQYYNGEERAKGNILERFSAQQFPDLHSELNLSSLELGDSALYFCASSGQGYNYGYTFGSGTRLTVV.